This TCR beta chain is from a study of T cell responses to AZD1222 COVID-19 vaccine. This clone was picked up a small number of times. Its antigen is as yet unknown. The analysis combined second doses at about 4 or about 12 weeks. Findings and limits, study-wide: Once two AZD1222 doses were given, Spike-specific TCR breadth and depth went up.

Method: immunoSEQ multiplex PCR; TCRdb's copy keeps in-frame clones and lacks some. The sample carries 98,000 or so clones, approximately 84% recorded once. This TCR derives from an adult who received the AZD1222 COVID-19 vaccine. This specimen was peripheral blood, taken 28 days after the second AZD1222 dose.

CDR3 in amino acids: CAMSSGTRYTGELFF. CDR3 bases: TGTGCCATGTCGAGCGGGACTAGATACACCGGGGAGCTGTTTTTT. This sequence joins TRBV27 and TRBJ2-2, with TRBD2 identical over 8 bases. The junction had 10 bases not matched to a gene; V was cut back by 10 bases and J by 3 bases. Germline-derived CDR1 and CDR2 are MNHEY and SMNVEV (reference sequence). CDR3 length: 15 residues.